These T cell receptor beta chains were read from a single sample in a study of neurological immune-mediated disorders. TCRdb re-derived calls from the 5' RACE reads in MiXCR, one entry per CDR3 protein. The table lists approximately 65,000 distinct CDR3 sequences, under 5% of them singletons, with roughly 2.7% in the top ten. Material for sequencing was PBMCs. The source is a man aged 50 to 59 with multiple sclerosis. The CDR3 runs from the conserved cysteine through the conserved F or W. A D gene is named only where the DNA matches it firmly. Size is stated for part of the rows, as once, few or many counts, or as a class when the clone is expanded.

J: TRBJ1-1; V: TRBV5-1; size: many; D: NA; CDR3: CASKGGEAFF; DNA: TGCGCCAGCAAAGGGGGTGAAGCTTTCTTT
J: TRBJ1-5; V: TRBV28; size: many; D: NA; CDR3: CASSSRQVNQPQHF; DNA: TGTGCCAGCAGTTCCCGACAGGTCAATCAGCCCCAGCATTTT
J: TRBJ2-5; V: TRBV20-1; size: many; D: TRBD2; CDR3: CSAYLLTTSGGPPGETQYF; DNA: TGCAGTGCTTACCTACTGACGACTAGCGGGGGCCCCCCAGGAGAGACCCAGTACTTC
J: TRBJ1-5; V: TRBV7-9; size: many; D: NA; CDR3: CASSLRDQPQHF; DNA: TGTGCCAGCAGCTTAAGGGATCAGCCCCAGCATTTT
J: TRBJ1-1; V: TRBV29-1; size: many; D: TRBD1; CDR3: CSLEGAGTEAFF; DNA: TGCAGCCTCGAGGGGGCAGGGACTGAAGCTTTCTTT
J: TRBJ1-2; V: TRBV12-3/TRBV12-4; size: many; D: NA; CDR3: CASSLGGSWSDGYTF; DNA: TGTGCCAGCAGTTTAGGCGGCAGTTGGAGTGATGGCTACACCTTC
J: TRBJ1-1; V: TRBV7-9; size: many; D: NA; CDR3: CASSPEQGWVRTEAFF; DNA: TGTGCCAGCAGTCCGGAACAGGGCTGGGTCAGGACTGAAGCTTTCTTT
J: TRBJ2-7; V: TRBV5-1; size: many; D: TRBD1; CDR3: CASSTGTGMYEQYF; DNA: TGCGCCAGCAGCACTGGGACAGGGATGTACGAGCAGTACTTC
J: TRBJ2-1; V: TRBV4-3; size: many; D: TRBD2; CDR3: CASSPLAGGWMQFF; DNA: TGCGCCAGCAGCCCACTAGCGGGGGGCTGGATGCAGTTCTTC
J: TRBJ2-6; V: TRBV7-9; size: many; D: NA; CDR3: CASSRHSGALGANVLTF; DNA: TGTGCCAGCAGTCGCCATTCGGGGGCGCTTGGGGCCAACGTCCTGACTTTC
J: TRBJ2-1; V: TRBV3-1; size: few; D: TRBD1; CDR3: CASSQEGRGNEQFF; DNA: TGTGCCAGCAGCCAAGAGGGCAGGGGGAATGAGCAGTTCTTC
J: TRBJ1-1; V: TRBV14; size: many; D: NA; CDR3: CASSQDRTTEAFF; DNA: TGTGCCAGCAGCCAGGACAGAACCACTGAAGCTTTCTTT
J: TRBJ2-3; V: TRBV5-1; size: many; D: TRBD2; CDR3: CASSLKNGSPPGGSTDTQYF; DNA: TGCGCCAGCAGCTTGAAGAACGGAAGCCCCCCGGGGGGAAGCACAGATACGCAGTATTTT
J: TRBJ2-3; V: TRBV7-3; size: many; D: TRBD2; CDR3: CASSLLAGGPADTQYF; DNA: TGTGCCAGCAGCTTGTTAGCGGGGGGGCCAGCAGATACGCAGTATTTT
J: TRBJ2-5; V: TRBV7-8; size: many; D: NA; CDR3: CASSLRDIWGETQYF; DNA: TGTGCCAGCAGCTTACGGGACATCTGGGGGGAGACCCAGTACTTC
J: TRBJ1-2; V: TRBV5-1; size: many; D: NA; CDR3: CASSSDPGGYGYTF; DNA: TGCGCCAGCAGCTCAGACCCCGGGGGATATGGCTACACCTTC
J: TRBJ2-3; V: TRBV20-1; size: many; D: NA; CDR3: CSAPDFYTDTQYF; DNA: TGCAGTGCCCCGGACTTTTACACAGATACGCAGTATTTT
J: TRBJ1-1; V: TRBV2; size: many; D: NA; CDR3: CAPKTGNTEAFF; DNA: TGTGCCCCGAAGACCGGGAACACTGAAGCTTTCTTT
J: TRBJ1-2; V: TRBV7-2; size: few; D: TRBD1; CDR3: CASALRDRFGDGYTF; DNA: TGTGCCAGCGCACTCCGGGACAGGTTCGGTGATGGCTACACCTTC
J: TRBJ2-5; V: TRBV3-1; size: NA; D: NA; CDR3: CASSQDRTSQYF; DNA: TGTGCCAGCAGCCAAGATCGAACCTCCCAGTACTTC
J: TRBJ1-2; V: TRBV2; size: many; D: NA; CDR3: CASSAPGGAYGYTF; DNA: TGTGCCAGCAGCGCCCCGGGGGGCGCCTATGGCTACACCTTC
J: TRBJ2-5; V: TRBV24-1; size: many; D: TRBD1; CDR3: CATSDPGQAKETQYF; DNA: TGTGCCACCAGTGATCCGGGACAGGCGAAAGAGACCCAGTACTTC